These T cell receptor beta chains were read from a single sample in a study of blood T cells in healthy people across ages. One entry per CDR3 protein, called by TCRdb with MiXCR from the 5' RACE reads. The sample includes some 690,000 distinct CDR3 sequences, 22% of them seen just once. The sequenced material came from blood. Receptors were obtained from a man in his sixties or seventies in good health. The CDR3 runs from the conserved cysteine through the conserved F or W. A D gene is named only where the DNA matches it firmly. The size field is filled for only some rows; it gives once, few, many or a size class.

J gene: TRBJ2-1; V gene: TRBV11-3; clone size: -; D gene: -; CDR3 protein: CASSFPRSSYNEQFF; CDR3 DNA: TGTGCCAGCAGCTTCCCACGGAGCTCCTACAATGAGCAGTTCTTC
J gene: TRBJ1-5; V gene: TRBV2; clone size: -; D gene: -; CDR3 protein: CASSDWTYNQPQHF; CDR3 DNA: TGTGCCAGCAGTGATTGGACCTACAATCAGCCCCAGCATTTT
J gene: TRBJ1-5; V gene: TRBV12-3/TRBV12-4; clone size: -; D gene: -; CDR3 protein: CASKGVGQPQHF; CDR3 DNA: TGTGCCAGCAAAGGGGTCGGGCAGCCCCAGCATTTT
J gene: TRBJ1-5; V gene: TRBV12-3/TRBV12-4; clone size: few; D gene: -; CDR3 protein: CASSPGLGRNQPQHF; CDR3 DNA: TGTGCCAGCAGTCCCGGTCTCGGTAGGAATCAGCCCCAGCATTTT
J gene: TRBJ2-5; V gene: TRBV25-1; clone size: few; D gene: -; CDR3 protein: CASSEGREETQYF; CDR3 DNA: TGTGCCAGCAGTGAGGGTCGAGAAGAGACCCAGTACTTC
J gene: TRBJ2-5; V gene: TRBV15; clone size: -; D gene: -; CDR3 protein: CATSRDIGSAETQYF; CDR3 DNA: TGTGCCACCAGCAGAGATATTGGGAGTGCGGAGACCCAGTACTTC
J gene: TRBJ2-1; V gene: TRBV27; clone size: many; D gene: -; CDR3 protein: CASSRSPSRAQEQFF; CDR3 DNA: TGTGCCAGCAGCCGCTCCCCCTCTAGGGCCCAGGAGCAGTTCTTC
J gene: TRBJ1-1; V gene: TRBV5-1; clone size: few; D gene: -; CDR3 protein: CASSSTLGQLITEAFF; CDR3 DNA: -
J gene: TRBJ2-3; V gene: TRBV5-1; clone size: few; D gene: -; CDR3 protein: CASSLVVQPDTQYF; CDR3 DNA: TGCGCCAGCAGCTTGGTCGTCCAGCCAGATACGCAGTATTTT
J gene: TRBJ2-6; V gene: TRBV20-1; clone size: -; D gene: -; CDR3 protein: CSARLSSGANVLTF; CDR3 DNA: TGCAGTGCTAGACTTAGCTCTGGGGCCAACGTCCTGACTTTC
J gene: TRBJ2-5; V gene: TRBV28; clone size: many; D gene: -; CDR3 protein: CASSPPGQGGETQYF; CDR3 DNA: TGTGCCAGCAGCCCACCTGGACAGGGAGGGGAGACCCAGTACTTC
J gene: TRBJ1-5; V gene: TRBV5-6; clone size: many; D gene: TRBD1; CDR3 protein: CASSFGQGLRNQPQHF; CDR3 DNA: TGTGCCAGCAGCTTCGGACAGGGTCTTCGCAATCAGCCCCAGCATTTT
J gene: TRBJ2-5; V gene: TRBV28; clone size: many; D gene: TRBD2; CDR3 protein: CASSLSVAGEETQYF; CDR3 DNA: TGTGCCAGCAGTTTATCCGTAGCGGGGGAAGAGACCCAGTACTTC
J gene: TRBJ2-7; V gene: TRBV12-3/TRBV12-4; clone size: -; D gene: -; CDR3 protein: CASSLSTVRVRPDEQYF; CDR3 DNA: TGTGCCAGCAGTTTATCCACTGTCAGGGTCCGTCCTGACGAGCAGTACTTC
J gene: TRBJ2-7; V gene: TRBV6-1; clone size: once; D gene: -; CDR3 protein: CASSEVGRGYEQYF; CDR3 DNA: TGTGCCAGCAGTGAAGTGGGACGGGGCTACGAGCAGTACTTC
J gene: TRBJ2-7; V gene: TRBV5-1; clone size: many; D gene: -; CDR3 protein: CASSWDGSYEQYF; CDR3 DNA: TGCGCCAGCAGCTGGGACGGCTCCTACGAGCAGTACTTC
J gene: TRBJ2-1; V gene: TRBV3-1; clone size: few; D gene: TRBD2; CDR3 protein: CASSQDQLAGNEQFF; CDR3 DNA: TGTGCCAGCAGCCAAGATCAACTAGCGGGGAATGAGCAGTTCTTC
J gene: TRBJ1-1; V gene: TRBV9; clone size: few; D gene: -; CDR3 protein: CASSALQGGNTEAFF; CDR3 DNA: TGTGCCAGCAGCGCCCTACAGGGAGGGAACACTGAAGCTTTCTTT
J gene: TRBJ2-6; V gene: TRBV4-3; clone size: -; D gene: -; CDR3 protein: CASSQFVTSGANVLTF; CDR3 DNA: TGCGCCAGCAGCCAATTCGTCACCTCTGGGGCCAACGTCCTGACTTTC
J gene: TRBJ2-2; V gene: TRBV21-1; clone size: few; D gene: -; CDR3 protein: CASSKGFRRSHPPGELFF; CDR3 DNA: TGTGCCAGCAGCAAAGGGTTTAGGCGGAGCCACCCCCCCGGGGAGCTGTTTTTT
J gene: TRBJ2-3; V gene: TRBV12-3/TRBV12-4; clone size: once; D gene: TRBD2; CDR3 protein: CASTRGGASTDVEYF; CDR3 DNA: TGTGCCAGCACGCGCGGGGGGGCCAGCACAGATGTGGAGTATTTT
J gene: TRBJ2-1; V gene: TRBV7-2; clone size: -; D gene: -; CDR3 protein: CASSLGSQTYNEQFF; CDR3 DNA: TGTGCCAGCAGCTTAGGATCCCAGACCTACAATGAGCAGTTCTTC
J gene: TRBJ2-1; V gene: TRBV12-3/TRBV12-4; clone size: -; D gene: -; CDR3 protein: CASSFLGSGSNEQFF; CDR3 DNA: TGTGCCAGCAGTTTCCTAGGGTCGGGATCAAATGAGCAGTTCTTC
J gene: TRBJ2-6; V gene: TRBV7-2; clone size: -; D gene: TRBD1; CDR3 protein: CASSLEHFGTGVMGANVLTF; CDR3 DNA: TGTGCCAGCAGCTTAGAACATTTTGGGACAGGGGTAATGGGGGCCAACGTCCTGACTTTC
J gene: TRBJ1-4; V gene: TRBV12-3/TRBV12-4; clone size: -; D gene: -; CDR3 protein: CASGLGQPDEKLFF; CDR3 DNA: TGTGCCAGCGGTCTTGGGCAGCCGGATGAAAAACTGTTTTTT
J gene: TRBJ1-6; V gene: TRBV6-1; clone size: few; D gene: -; CDR3 protein: CASTAARGVRHNSPLHF; CDR3 DNA: TGTGCCAGCACCGCTGCTAGGGGGGTCAGACATAATTCACCCCTCCACTTT
J gene: TRBJ1-1; V gene: TRBV7-9; clone size: few; D gene: -; CDR3 protein: CASSFEGQREAFF; CDR3 DNA: TGTGCCAGCAGCTTTGAGGGACAACGTGAAGCTTTCTTT
J gene: TRBJ2-3; V gene: TRBV5-1; clone size: once; D gene: -; CDR3 protein: CASSLEGRVSTDTQYF; CDR3 DNA: TGCGCCAGCAGCTTGGAAGGCAGAGTTAGCACAGATACGCAGTATTTT
J gene: TRBJ1-2; V gene: TRBV6-5; clone size: few; D gene: -; CDR3 protein: CASTRQGTSGYTF; CDR3 DNA: TGTGCCAGCACTAGGCAGGGGACTAGCGGCTACACCTTC
J gene: TRBJ2-1; V gene: TRBV6-2/TRBV6-3; clone size: few; D gene: TRBD2; CDR3 protein: CASSCSRSGRSEQFF; CDR3 DNA: TGTGCCAGCAGTTGCTCGCGTAGCGGGAGGAGTGAGCAGTTCTTC
J gene: TRBJ2-5; V gene: TRBV7-2; clone size: -; D gene: TRBD2; CDR3 protein: CASSPGGLAGGETQYF; CDR3 DNA: TGTGCCAGCAGCCCCGGGGGACTAGCGGGAGGGGAGACCCAGTACTTC
J gene: TRBJ2-3; V gene: TRBV11-2; clone size: -; D gene: -; CDR3 protein: CASSLDPQDSTDTQYF; CDR3 DNA: TGTGCCAGCAGCTTAGATCCCCAGGACAGCACAGATACGCAGTATTTT
J gene: TRBJ2-3; V gene: TRBV7-2; clone size: few; D gene: TRBD2; CDR3 protein: CASSFELATDTQYF; CDR3 DNA: TGTGCCAGCAGCTTTGAACTAGCGACAGATACGCAGTATTTT
J gene: TRBJ2-1; V gene: TRBV10-3; clone size: -; D gene: TRBD2; CDR3 protein: CAISEGSGGAYNEQFF; CDR3 DNA: TGTGCCATCAGTGAAGGCAGCGGGGGGGCGTACAATGAGCAGTTCTTC
J gene: TRBJ1-4; V gene: TRBV7-6; clone size: few; D gene: TRBD1; CDR3 protein: CASRLGTANEKLFF; CDR3 DNA: TGTGCCAGCAGACTAGGGACAGCTAATGAAAAACTGTTTTTT
J gene: TRBJ1-1; V gene: TRBV9; clone size: -; D gene: TRBD1; CDR3 protein: CASSVVGQGTEAFF; CDR3 DNA: TGTGCCAGCAGCGTAGTGGGACAGGGGACTGAAGCTTTCTTT
J gene: TRBJ1-4; V gene: TRBV20-1; clone size: -; D gene: -; CDR3 protein: CSAQGDSNEKLFF; CDR3 DNA: TGCAGTGCTCAGGGTGATTCTAATGAAAAACTGTTTTTT
J gene: TRBJ2-4; V gene: TRBV29-1; clone size: -; D gene: TRBD2; CDR3 protein: CSVAPSGSQNIQYF; CDR3 DNA: TGCAGCGTCGCGCCTAGCGGGAGCCAAAACATTCAGTACTTC
J gene: TRBJ2-7; V gene: TRBV18; clone size: -; D gene: -; CDR3 protein: CASSPTTGSSYEQYF; CDR3 DNA: TGTGCCAGCTCACCGACCACGGGAAGCTCCTACGAGCAGTACTTC
J gene: TRBJ2-3; V gene: TRBV3-1; clone size: many; D gene: -; CDR3 protein: CASSTSLGEDTQYF; CDR3 DNA: TGTGCCAGCAGCACAAGTCTAGGGGAAGATACGCAGTATTTT
J gene: TRBJ2-5; V gene: TRBV3-1; clone size: few; D gene: -; CDR3 protein: CASSQDAEGETQYF; CDR3 DNA: TGTGCCAGCAGCCAAGATGCAGAAGGGGAGACCCAGTACTTC
J gene: TRBJ2-1; V gene: TRBV20-1; clone size: few; D gene: -; CDR3 protein: CSAPSKTYNEQFF; CDR3 DNA: TGCAGTGCTCCGAGCAAGACCTACAATGAGCAGTTCTTC
J gene: TRBJ2-3; V gene: TRBV24-1; clone size: few; D gene: TRBD1; CDR3 protein: CATSGLPGQGSDTQYF; CDR3 DNA: TGTGCCACCAGTGGCCTGCCGGGACAGGGGTCAGATACGCAGTATTTT
J gene: TRBJ2-7; V gene: TRBV11-3; clone size: -; D gene: TRBD2; CDR3 protein: CASSSAGGYEQYF; CDR3 DNA: TGTGCCAGCAGCTCCGCGGGGGGCTACGAGCAGTACTTC
J gene: TRBJ1-5; V gene: TRBV3-1; clone size: few; D gene: -; CDR3 protein: CASSQDALNQPQHF; CDR3 DNA: TGTGCCAGCAGCCAAGATGCCCTCAATCAGCCCCAGCATTTT
J gene: TRBJ1-1; V gene: TRBV15; clone size: -; D gene: TRBD1; CDR3 protein: CATSRTQGGEAFF; CDR3 DNA: TGTGCCACCAGCAGAACCCAGGGGGGGGAAGCTTTCTTT
J gene: TRBJ2-5; V gene: TRBV10-3; clone size: many; D gene: -; CDR3 protein: CAISTADQETQYF; CDR3 DNA: TGTGCCATCAGCACAGCTGACCAAGAGACCCAGTACTTC
J gene: TRBJ1-4; V gene: TRBV6-5; clone size: -; D gene: -; CDR3 protein: CASSFDSLGEKLFF; CDR3 DNA: TGTGCCAGCAGCTTCGATTCTTTGGGTGAAAAACTGTTTTTT
J gene: TRBJ1-5; V gene: TRBV5-1; clone size: many; D gene: -; CDR3 protein: CASSLGGYSNQPQHF; CDR3 DNA: TGTGCCAGCAGCTTAGGAGGTTATAGCAATCAGCCCCAGCATTTT
J gene: TRBJ2-7; V gene: TRBV12-3/TRBV12-4; clone size: -; D gene: TRBD2; CDR3 protein: CASMGLGSYEQYF; CDR3 DNA: TGTGCCAGCATGGGACTAGGGTCATACGAGCAGTACTTC
J gene: TRBJ1-3; V gene: TRBV12-3/TRBV12-4; clone size: -; D gene: TRBD1; CDR3 protein: CASYYLQGSSGNTIYF; CDR3 DNA: TGTGCCAGCTACTACTTACAGGGGTCGAGCGGAAACACCATATATTTT
J gene: TRBJ2-7; V gene: TRBV12-3/TRBV12-4; clone size: few; D gene: -; CDR3 protein: CASSLGPTYSYEQYF; CDR3 DNA: TGTGCCAGCAGTTTAGGACCGACTTACTCCTACGAGCAGTACTTC
J gene: TRBJ2-5; V gene: TRBV3-1; clone size: -; D gene: TRBD2; CDR3 protein: CASRLAGGVQETQYF; CDR3 DNA: TGTGCCAGCAGACTAGCGGGGGGCGTTCAAGAGACCCAGTACTTC